In this sample, the clone carrying this T cell receptor beta chain turned up a few times. In the authors' workflow: Nucleated cell counts were estimated from reference gene primer amplification. The repertoire was sequenced with immunoSEQ multiplex PCR; TCRdb's copy has only in-frame clones and lacks some. V, J and clone size derive from that table, while D and trimming were established from the DNA sequence. The profile covers about 75,000 clones, with roughly 90% appearing a single time and 6% to 7% taken by the ten largest. The data derive from a study of blood T cell repertoires in COVID-19. Study context: The samples span acute and convalescent COVID-19 from the United States, Italy and Spain. PBMCs, B-cell-depleted T cells, or T cells were the source of the cDNA or gDNA that made up the material.

Trimming pared 4 bases from V and 1 base from J, leaving 9 bases between. This CDR3 spans 13 amino acids. CDR1 is SGHNT and CDR2 is YYREEE in the germline V gene (reference sequence). The TCR originated in a woman aged 45-60 years with acute or convalescent COVID-19. Material for sequencing was peripheral blood. This chain links TRBV5-4 with TRBJ2-7; perhaps TRBD1 as D (5 bases). The chain's CDR3 is CASSGRQSYEQYF. The DNA for the CDR3 is TGTGCCAGCAGCGGTCGACAGTCCTACGAGCAGTACTTC.